This T cell receptor beta chain was identified in a study of control samples from healthy donors and cancer patients. The method was immunoSEQ multiplex PCR; TCRdb's version includes in-frame clones alone and lacks a portion of them. This table has under 300,000 clones, roughly 87% appearing once. This TCR came from a woman in her sixties or seventies with lung cancer. Sequencing was carried out using PBMCs.

The CDR3 region is CASSGSRGPDTQYF. CDR3 nucleotides: TGTGCCAGCAGTGGTTCTAGGGGCCCGGATACGCAGTATTTT. The rearrangement uses TRBV25-1 and TRBJ2-3; D perhaps matches TRBD1 (5 bases). Germline CDR1 MGHDK, CDR2 SYGVNS. V was cut by 4 bases and J by 6 bases, with 14 bases left in between. The CDR3 runs 14 residues.